This T cell receptor beta chain emerged from a study of blood T cell repertoires in COVID-19. Study context: Sites across the United States, Italy and Spain contributed samples from acute and convalescent COVID-19. PBMCs, B-cell-depleted T cells, or T cells provided the cDNA or gDNA that made up the material.

Germline V CDR1 and CDR2: SQVTM, ANQGSEA. The CDR3 has 12 residues. V was shortened by 8 bases and J by 1 base, with 11 bases between the two germline ends. This clone was picked up a small number of times. Authors' processing steps: Cell counts per sample came from amplifying reference gene primers. Only in-frame clones appear in the TCRdb table, and some are missing; sequencing was by immunoSEQ multiplex PCR. D and trimming come from the DNA, and the V and J calls and clone size come from that table. The profile covers about 60,000 clones, with more than 65% appearing a single time and around 5.8% taken by the ten largest.

The specimen was peripheral blood. The gene calls are TRBV29-1 and TRBJ1-1; D remains ambiguous. This TCR came from a woman in her sixties or seventies with acute or convalescent COVID-19. CDR3 amino acids: CSSKGGNTEAFF. The CDR3 region has the DNA TGCAGCTCAAAGGGAGGGAACACTGAAGCTTTCTTT.